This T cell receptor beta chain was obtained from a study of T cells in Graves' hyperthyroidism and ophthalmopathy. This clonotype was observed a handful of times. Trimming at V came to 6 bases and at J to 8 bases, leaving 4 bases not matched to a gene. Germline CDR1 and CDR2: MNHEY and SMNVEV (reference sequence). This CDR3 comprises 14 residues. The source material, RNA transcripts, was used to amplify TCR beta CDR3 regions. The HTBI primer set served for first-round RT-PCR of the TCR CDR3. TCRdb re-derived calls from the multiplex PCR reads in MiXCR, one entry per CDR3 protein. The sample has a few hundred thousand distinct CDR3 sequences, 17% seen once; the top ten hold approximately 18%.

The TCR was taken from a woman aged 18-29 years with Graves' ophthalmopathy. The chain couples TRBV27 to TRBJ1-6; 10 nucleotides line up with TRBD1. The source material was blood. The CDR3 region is CASRAGTGDSPLHF. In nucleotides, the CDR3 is TGTGCCAGCAGAGCCGGGACAGGGGATTCACCCCTCCACTTT.